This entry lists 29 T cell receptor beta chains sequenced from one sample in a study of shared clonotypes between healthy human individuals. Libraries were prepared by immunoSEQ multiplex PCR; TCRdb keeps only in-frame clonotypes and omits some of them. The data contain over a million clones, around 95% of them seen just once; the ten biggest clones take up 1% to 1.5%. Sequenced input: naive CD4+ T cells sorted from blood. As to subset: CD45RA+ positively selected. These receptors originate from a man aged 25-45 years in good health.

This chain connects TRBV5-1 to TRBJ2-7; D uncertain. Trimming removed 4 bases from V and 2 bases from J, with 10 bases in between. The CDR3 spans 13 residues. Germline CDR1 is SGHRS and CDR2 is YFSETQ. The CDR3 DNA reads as TGCGCCAGCAGCCCTCGACACCCCTACGAGCAGTACTTC. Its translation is CASSPRHPYEQYF.

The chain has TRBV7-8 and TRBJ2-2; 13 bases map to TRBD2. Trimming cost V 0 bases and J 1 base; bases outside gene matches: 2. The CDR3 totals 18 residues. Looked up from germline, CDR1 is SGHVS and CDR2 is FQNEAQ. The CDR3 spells CASSLARLAGGNTGELFF. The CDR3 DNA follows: TGTGCCAGCAGCTTAGCAAGACTAGCGGGAGGGAACACCGGGGAGCTGTTTTTT. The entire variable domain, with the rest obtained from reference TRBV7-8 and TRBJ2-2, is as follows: GAGVSQSPRYKVAKRGQDVALRCDPISGHVSLFWYQQALGQGPEFLTYFQNEAQLDKSGLPSDRFFAERPEGSVSTLKIQRTQQEDSAVYLCASSLARLAGGNTGELFFGEGSRLTVL.

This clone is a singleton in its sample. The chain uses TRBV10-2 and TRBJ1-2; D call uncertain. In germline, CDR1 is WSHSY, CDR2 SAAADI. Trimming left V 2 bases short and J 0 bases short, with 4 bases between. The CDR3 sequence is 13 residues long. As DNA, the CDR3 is TGCGCCAGCAGTGAGGTCCCTAACTATGGCTACACCTTC. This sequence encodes CASSEVPNYGYTF.

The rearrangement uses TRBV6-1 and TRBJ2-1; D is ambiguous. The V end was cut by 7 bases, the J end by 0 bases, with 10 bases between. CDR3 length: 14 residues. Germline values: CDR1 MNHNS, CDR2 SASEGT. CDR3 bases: TGTGCCAGCACAACAGTCGGCTCCTACAATGAGCAGTTCTTC. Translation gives CASTTVGSYNEQFF.

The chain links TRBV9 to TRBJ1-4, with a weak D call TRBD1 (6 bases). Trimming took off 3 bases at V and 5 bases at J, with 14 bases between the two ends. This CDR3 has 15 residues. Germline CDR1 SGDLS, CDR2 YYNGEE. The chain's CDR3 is CASSDISGVNEKLFF. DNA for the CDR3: TGTGCCAGCAGCGATATTTCAGGGGTAAATGAAAAACTGTTTTTT. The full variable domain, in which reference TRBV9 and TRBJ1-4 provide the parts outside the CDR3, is DSGVTQTPKHLITATGQRVTLRCSPRSGDLSVYWYQQSLDQGLQFLIQYYNGEERAKGNILERFSAQQFPDLHSELNLSSLELGDSALYFCASSDISGVNEKLFFGSGTQLSVL.

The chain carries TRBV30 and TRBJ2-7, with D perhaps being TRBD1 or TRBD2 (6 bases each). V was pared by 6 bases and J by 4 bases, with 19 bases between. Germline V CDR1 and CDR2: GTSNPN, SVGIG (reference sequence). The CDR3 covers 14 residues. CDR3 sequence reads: CACRGASPGYEQYF. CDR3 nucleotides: TGTGCCTGTAGGGGGGCCAGCCCTGGATACGAGCAGTACTTC.

CDR3 in amino acids: CAIAAREGISVYTF. The CDR3 region has the DNA TGTGCCATCGCGGCCCGGGAAGGGATTTCTGTCTACACCTTC. The chain links TRBV6-5 to TRBJ1-2; no clear D. The V end lost 10 bases, the J end lost 10 bases, and 25 bases lay between the germline ends. Looked up from germline, CDR1 is MNHEY and CDR2 is SVGAGI. This CDR3 spans 14 amino acids.

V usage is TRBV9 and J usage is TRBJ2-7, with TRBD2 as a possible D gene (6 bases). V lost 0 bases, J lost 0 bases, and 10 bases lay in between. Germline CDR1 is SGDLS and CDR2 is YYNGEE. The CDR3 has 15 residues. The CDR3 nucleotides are TGTGCCAGCAGCGTAGAGGAGGGAAGCTCCTACGAGCAGTACTTC. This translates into CASSVEEGSSYEQYF.

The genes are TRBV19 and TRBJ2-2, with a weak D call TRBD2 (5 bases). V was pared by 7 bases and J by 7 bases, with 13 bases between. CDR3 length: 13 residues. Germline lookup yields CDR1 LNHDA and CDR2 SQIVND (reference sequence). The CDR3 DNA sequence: TGTGCCAGTATAAATACTAGGAACGGGGAGCTGTTTTTT. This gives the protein CASINTRNGELFF.

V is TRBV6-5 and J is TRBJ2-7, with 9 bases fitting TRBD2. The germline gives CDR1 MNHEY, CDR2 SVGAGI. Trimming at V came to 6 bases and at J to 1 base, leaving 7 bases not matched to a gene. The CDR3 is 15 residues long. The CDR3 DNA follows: TGTGCCAGCAGGGAGATAGCGGGAGCTTCCTACGAGCAGTACTTC. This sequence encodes CASREIAGASYEQYF.

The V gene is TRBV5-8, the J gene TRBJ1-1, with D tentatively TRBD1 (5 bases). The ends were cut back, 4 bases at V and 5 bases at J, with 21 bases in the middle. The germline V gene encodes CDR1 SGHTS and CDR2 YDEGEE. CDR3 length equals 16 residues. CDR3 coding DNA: TGTGCCAGCAGCGTCGGACACGGAGGACTAAAGACTGAAGCTTTCTTT. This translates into CASSVGHGGLKTEAFF.

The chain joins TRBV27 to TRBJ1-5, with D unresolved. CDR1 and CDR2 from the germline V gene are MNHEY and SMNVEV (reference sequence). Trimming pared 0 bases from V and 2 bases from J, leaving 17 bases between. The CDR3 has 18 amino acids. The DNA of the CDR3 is TGTGCCAGCAGTTTATCGCTGTCGGGAATGAGTCGCAATCAGCCCCAGCATTTT. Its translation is CASSLSLSGMSRNQPQHF.

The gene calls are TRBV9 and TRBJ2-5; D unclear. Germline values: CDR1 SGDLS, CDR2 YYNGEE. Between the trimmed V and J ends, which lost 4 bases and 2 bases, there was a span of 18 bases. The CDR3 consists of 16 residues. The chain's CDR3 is CASSPIPRFGQETQYF. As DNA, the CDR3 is TGTGCCAGCAGCCCCATTCCCCGGTTCGGACAAGAGACCCAGTACTTC.

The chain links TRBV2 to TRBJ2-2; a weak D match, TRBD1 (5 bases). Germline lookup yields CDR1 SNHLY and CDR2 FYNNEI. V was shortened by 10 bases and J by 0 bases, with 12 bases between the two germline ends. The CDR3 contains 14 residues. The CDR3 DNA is TGTGCCACCCGGCAGGGCGCGAACACCGGGGAGCTGTTTTTT. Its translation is CATRQGANTGELFF.

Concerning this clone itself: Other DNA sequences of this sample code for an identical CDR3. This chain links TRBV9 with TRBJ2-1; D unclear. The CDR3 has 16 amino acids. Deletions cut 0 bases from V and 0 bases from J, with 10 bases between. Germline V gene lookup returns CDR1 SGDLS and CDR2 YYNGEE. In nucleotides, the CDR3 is TGTGCCAGCAGCGTAGTAGGCAGGAGCTCCTACAATGAGCAGTTCTTC. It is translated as CASSVVGRSSYNEQFF.

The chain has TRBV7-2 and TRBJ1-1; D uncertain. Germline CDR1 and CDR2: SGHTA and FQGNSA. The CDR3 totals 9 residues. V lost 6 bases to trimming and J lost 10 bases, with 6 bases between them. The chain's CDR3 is CASREGAFF. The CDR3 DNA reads TGTGCCAGCAGGGAAGGAGCTTTCTTT.

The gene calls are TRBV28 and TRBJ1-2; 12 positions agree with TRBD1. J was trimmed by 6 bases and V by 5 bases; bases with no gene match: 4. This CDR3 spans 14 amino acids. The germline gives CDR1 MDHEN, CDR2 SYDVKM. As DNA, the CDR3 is TGTGCCAGCAGTGGGACAGGGGGCTCCGATGGCTACACCTTC. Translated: CASSGTGGSDGYTF.

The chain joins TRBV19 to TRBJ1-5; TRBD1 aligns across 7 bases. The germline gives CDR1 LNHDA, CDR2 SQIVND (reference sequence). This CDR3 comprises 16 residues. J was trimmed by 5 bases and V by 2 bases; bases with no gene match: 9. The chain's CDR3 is CASSIFRQGRDQPQHF. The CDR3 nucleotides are TGTGCCAGTAGTATATTTCGACAGGGCAGGGATCAGCCCCAGCATTTT.

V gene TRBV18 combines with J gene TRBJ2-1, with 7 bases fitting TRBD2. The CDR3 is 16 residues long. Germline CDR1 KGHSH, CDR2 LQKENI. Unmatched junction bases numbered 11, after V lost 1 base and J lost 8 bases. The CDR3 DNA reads TGTGCCAGCTCACCACTTGCGGGAGCGCTTAGACATGAGCAGTTCTTC. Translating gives CASSPLAGALRHEQFF.

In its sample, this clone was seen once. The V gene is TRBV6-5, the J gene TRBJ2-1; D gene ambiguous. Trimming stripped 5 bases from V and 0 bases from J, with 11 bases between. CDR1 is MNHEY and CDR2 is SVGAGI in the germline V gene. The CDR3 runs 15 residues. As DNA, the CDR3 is TGTGCCAGCAGTCGGAAACCCGTCTCCTACAATGAGCAGTTCTTC. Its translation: CASSRKPVSYNEQFF.

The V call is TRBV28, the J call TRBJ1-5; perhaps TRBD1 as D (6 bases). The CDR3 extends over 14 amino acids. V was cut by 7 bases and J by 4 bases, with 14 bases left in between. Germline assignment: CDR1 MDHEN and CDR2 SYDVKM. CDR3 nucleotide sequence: TGTGCCAGCATCATGAGGGGGATAAATCAGCCCCAGCATTTT. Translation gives CASIMRGINQPQHF.

CDR3 sequence (DNA): TGTGCCTGGACTTACCCCCGGGCGGGACGTAGCAAAGGGCCCCAGCATTTT. Residues: CAWTYPRAGRSKGPQHF. This sequence joins TRBV30 and TRBJ1-5; tentatively, D is TRBD1 (5 bases). The CDR3 sequence is 17 residues long. Germline-derived CDR1 and CDR2 are GTSNPN and SVGIG (reference sequence). The V gene lost 4 bases and the J gene lost 9 bases, with 28 bases spanning the gap.

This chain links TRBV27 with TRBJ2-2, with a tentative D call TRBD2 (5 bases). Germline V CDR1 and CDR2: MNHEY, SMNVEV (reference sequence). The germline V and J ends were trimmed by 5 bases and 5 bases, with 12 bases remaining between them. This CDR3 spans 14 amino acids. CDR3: CASSTLPGTGELFF. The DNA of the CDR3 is TGTGCCAGCAGTACACTCCCGGGGACCGGGGAGCTGTTTTTT.

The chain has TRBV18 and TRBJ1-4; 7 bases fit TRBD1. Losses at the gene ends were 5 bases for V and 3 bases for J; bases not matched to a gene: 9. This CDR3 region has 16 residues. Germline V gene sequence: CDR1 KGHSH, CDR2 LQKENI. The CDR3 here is CASSAVTGSANEKLFF. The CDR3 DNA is TGTGCCAGCTCAGCGGTGACAGGGTCGGCTAATGAAAAACTGTTTTTT.

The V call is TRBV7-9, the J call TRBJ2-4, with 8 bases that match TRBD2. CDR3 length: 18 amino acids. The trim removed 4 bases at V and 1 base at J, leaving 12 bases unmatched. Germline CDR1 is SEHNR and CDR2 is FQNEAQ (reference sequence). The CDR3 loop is CASSSGLAGNEAKNIQYF. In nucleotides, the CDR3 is TGTGCCAGCAGCTCTGGACTAGCAGGGAATGAGGCCAAAAACATTCAGTACTTC.

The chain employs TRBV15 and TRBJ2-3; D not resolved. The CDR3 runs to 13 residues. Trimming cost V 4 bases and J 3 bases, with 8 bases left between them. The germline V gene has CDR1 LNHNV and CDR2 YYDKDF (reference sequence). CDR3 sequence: CATSKAVTDTQYF. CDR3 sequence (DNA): TGTGCCACCAGCAAGGCGGTTACAGATACGCAGTATTTT.

CDR3 bases: TGTGCCAGCAGTCTAAGGGGGAGGCTAACCTACGAGCAGTACTTC. Its protein product is CASSLRGRLTYEQYF. This sequence joins TRBV6-1 and TRBJ2-7; D assignment may be TRBD1 or TRBD2 (6 bases each). The CDR3 has 15 residues. Trimming took 5 bases from V and 2 from J, leaving 16 bases between them. Looked up from germline, CDR1 is MNHNS and CDR2 is SASEGT.

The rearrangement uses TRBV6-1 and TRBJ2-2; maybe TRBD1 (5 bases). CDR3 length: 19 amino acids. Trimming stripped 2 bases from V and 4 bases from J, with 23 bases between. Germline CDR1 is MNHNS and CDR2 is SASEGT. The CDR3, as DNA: TGTGCCAGCAGTGAATTATTCCCGACAGACGCGGTAGGCACCGGGGAGCTGTTTTTT. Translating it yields CASSELFPTDAVGTGELFF.

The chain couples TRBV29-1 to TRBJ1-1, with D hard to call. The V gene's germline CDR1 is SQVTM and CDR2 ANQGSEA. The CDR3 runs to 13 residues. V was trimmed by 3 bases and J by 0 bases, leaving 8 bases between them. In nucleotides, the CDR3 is TGCAGCGTTGAGGCCAGGCTGAACACTGAAGCTTTCTTT. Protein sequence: CSVEARLNTEAFF. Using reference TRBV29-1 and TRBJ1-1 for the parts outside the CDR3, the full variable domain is SAVISQKPSRDICQRGTSLTIQCQVDSQVTMMFWYRQQPGQSLTLIATANQGSEATYESGFVIDKFPISRPNLTFSTLTVSNMSPEDSSIYLCSVEARLNTEAFFGQGTRLTVV.